This TCR beta chain was found in a study of CD8+CD57+ T cells in acquired aplastic anemia. Study overall: The sorted CD4+ and CD8+ cells yielded an average approximately 3.2 ug of DNA. Mean read depth for CD4+ cells from healthy donors was roughly 10 million. General study findings and limits: Statistical testing detected no significant gap in CD8+ Simpson's diversity between patients and controls. Common to patients and controls were roughly 30 CD8+ CDR3 sequences.

The template used for profiling TCR beta VDJ and CDR3 was genomic DNA. TCRdb independently ran MiXCR on the reads; one entry per CDR3 protein. The sample holds about 190,000 distinct CDR3 sequences, less than 70% seen once. The CDR3 is 13 amino acids. Germline V lookup: CDR1 MNHNS, CDR2 SASEGT. On this clonotype: Its matching antigen is unknown. Given a much more abundant clone one base away, this may be a read error.

This TCR came from a human donor in good health, serving as a control. The chain carries TRBV6-1 and TRBJ2-5, with no clear D. The material sequenced was sorted CD4+, CD8+, or CD8+CD57+ T cells (not recorded which) from PBMCs. As DNA, the CDR3 is TGTGCCAGCAGGATAGGGCTCCAAGGGACCCAGTACTTC. Its translation: CASRIGLQGTQYF.